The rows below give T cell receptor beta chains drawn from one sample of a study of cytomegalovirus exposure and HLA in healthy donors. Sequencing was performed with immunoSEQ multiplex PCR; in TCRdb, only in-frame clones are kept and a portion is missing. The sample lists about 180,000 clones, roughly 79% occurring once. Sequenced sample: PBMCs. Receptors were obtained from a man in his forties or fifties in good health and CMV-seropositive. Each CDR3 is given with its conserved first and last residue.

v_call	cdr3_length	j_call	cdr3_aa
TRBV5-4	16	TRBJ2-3	CASSPTGTRSSDTQYF
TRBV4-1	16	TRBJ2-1	CASSPPTGSSYNEQFF
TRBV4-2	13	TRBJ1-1	CASSQDWGGEAFF
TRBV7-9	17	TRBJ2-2	CASSLLAGGLNTGELFF
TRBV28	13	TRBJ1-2	CASSTGQGDGYTF
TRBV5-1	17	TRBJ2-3	CASSLGLAGGGADTQYF
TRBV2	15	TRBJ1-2	CASSETGLRVRGYTF
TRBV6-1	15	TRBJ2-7	CASSEGGGFNYEQYF
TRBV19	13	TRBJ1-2	CASRINRVGGYTF
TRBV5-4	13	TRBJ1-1	CASSLGQDTEAFF
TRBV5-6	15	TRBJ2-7	CASSPTSPAEYEQYF
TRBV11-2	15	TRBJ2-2	CASSLTSSVTGELFF
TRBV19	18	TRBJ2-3	CASRERGLAVLGEGTQYF
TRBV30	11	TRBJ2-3	CAWTSADTQYF
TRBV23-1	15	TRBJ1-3	CASSHGDSSGNTIYF
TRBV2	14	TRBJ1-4	CASSVTGGLEKLFF
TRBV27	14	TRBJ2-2	CASSLFSLTGELFF
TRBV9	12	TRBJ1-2	CASSVVRGGYTF
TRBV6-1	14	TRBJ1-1	CASSYFGQNTEAFF
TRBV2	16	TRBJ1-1	CASSEPPGHLNTEAFF
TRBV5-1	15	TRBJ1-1	CASSLTGGSGTEAFF
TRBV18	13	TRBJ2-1	CASSQYRDIEQFF
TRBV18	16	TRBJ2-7	CASSPPPPGQVHEQYF
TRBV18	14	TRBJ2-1	CASSPDSGINEQFF
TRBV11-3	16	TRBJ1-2	CASSLDPDKGGYGYTF
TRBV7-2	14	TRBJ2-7	CASSSGLATYEQYF
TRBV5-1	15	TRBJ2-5	CASSGLGGAQETQYF
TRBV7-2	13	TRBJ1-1	CASSLGQNTEAFF
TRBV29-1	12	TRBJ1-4	CSVVDLGEKLFF
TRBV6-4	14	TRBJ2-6	CASSDNSGANGLTF
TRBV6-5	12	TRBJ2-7	CASSSGAYEQYF
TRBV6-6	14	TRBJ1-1	CASRITAMNTEAFF
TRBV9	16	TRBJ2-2	CASSKRQASNTGELFF
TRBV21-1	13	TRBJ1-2	CASSRGTVGGYTF
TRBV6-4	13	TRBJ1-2	CASHRGSNYGYTF
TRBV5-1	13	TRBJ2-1	CASSLGQWNEQFF
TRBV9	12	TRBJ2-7	CASSNSLHEQYF
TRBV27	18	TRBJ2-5	CASSGLAGGSQPRETQYF
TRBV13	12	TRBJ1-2	CASSQGNYGYTF
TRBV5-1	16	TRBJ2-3	CASSFFSSGSEDTQYF
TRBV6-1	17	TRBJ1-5	CASSGRTGGEGNQPQHF
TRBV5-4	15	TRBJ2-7	CATRGEGLYNYEQYF
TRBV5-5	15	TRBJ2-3	CASSRDRPSTDTQYF
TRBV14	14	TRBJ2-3	CASSLAGGTDTQYF
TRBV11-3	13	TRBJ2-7	CASKDRRHYEQYF
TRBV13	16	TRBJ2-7	CASSQGLAGETYEQYF
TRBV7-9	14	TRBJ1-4	CASSLHREGEKLFF
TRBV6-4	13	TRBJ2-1	CAKTSGRYNEQFF
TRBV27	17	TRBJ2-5	CASSSRTSGMRVYVQYF
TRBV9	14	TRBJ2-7	CASSVSGTELEQYF
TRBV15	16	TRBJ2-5	CATSGLTSGSGETQYF
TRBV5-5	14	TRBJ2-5	CASSGGTAQETQYF
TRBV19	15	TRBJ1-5	CASSIGGEGNQPQHF
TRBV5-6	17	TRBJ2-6	CASSLEGSRAGANGLTF
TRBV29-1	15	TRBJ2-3	CSAEGLAGPTDTQYF
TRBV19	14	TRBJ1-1	CASSTRGGNTEAFF
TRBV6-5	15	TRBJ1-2	CASSRRDRGHYGYTF
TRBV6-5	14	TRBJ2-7	CASRTSGSSYEQYF
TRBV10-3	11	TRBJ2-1	CAISDGNEQFF